Following are 15 T cell receptor beta chains from one sample sequenced in a study of blood T cell repertoires in COVID-19. TCRdb's copy holds only in-frame clones and misses some; the assay was immunoSEQ multiplex PCR. There are roughly 500,000 clones in the sample; 80% to 90% occur only once, and approximately 2.9% lies in the top ten. Sequencing used peripheral blood. Every receptor here comes from a human donor in a cohort sampled during active COVID-19.

A few counts support this clone. V usage is TRBV18 and J usage is TRBJ2-1; 9 positions match TRBD2. Germline lookup yields CDR1 KGHSH and CDR2 LQKENI. The CDR3 runs 16 residues. The V and J ends lost 0 bases and 8 bases, in that order; junction bases with no gene match: 8. The CDR3 DNA reads TGTGCCAGCTCACCACCCCCAGCGGGAGGTGGGGATGAGCAGTTCTTC. Amino acid sequence: CASSPPPAGGGDEQFF.

The rearrangement uses TRBV9 and TRBJ1-1, with a weak D call TRBD1 (6 bases). Germline-derived CDR1 and CDR2 are SGDLS and YYNGEE. The CDR3 length is 15 residues. Trimming left V 4 bases short and J 1 base short, with 14 bases between. The CDR3 DNA reads TGTGCCAGCAGCTCTCGGGGGGCCACGAACACTGAAGCTTTCTTT. This encodes CASSSRGATNTEAFF.

J is TRBJ1-5 and V is TRBV10-3; D gene ambiguous. V lost 10 bases and J 3 bases, leaving 10 bases between the germline ends. The CDR3 extends over 12 amino acids. In germline, CDR1 is ENHRY, CDR2 SYGVKD. The CDR3 here is CATQTPNQPQHF. Here the CDR3 DNA reads TGTGCCACTCAGACTCCCAATCAGCCCCAGCATTTT.

V usage is TRBV7-9 and J usage is TRBJ1-5, with a tentative D call TRBD1 (5 bases). In germline, CDR1 is SEHNR, CDR2 FQNEAQ (reference sequence). V lost 1 base and J 6 bases, leaving 13 bases between the germline ends. The CDR3 loop spans 15 amino acids. The CDR3 region is CASSLGFGGTQPQHF. The CDR3 region has the DNA TGTGCCAGCAGCTTAGGGTTCGGGGGTACTCAGCCCCAGCATTTT.

The chain links TRBV7-8 to TRBJ1-2; no clear D gene. The CDR3 loop spans 13 amino acids. In germline, CDR1 is SGHVS, CDR2 FQNEAQ. V lost 5 bases, J lost 2 bases, and 9 bases lay in between. CDR3 in DNA: TGTGCCAGCAGCCTAAGGAGCAACTATGGCTACACCTTC. Its protein is CASSLRSNYGYTF.

CDR3 coding DNA: TGTGCCAGCAGTCCCAGGGGGAGGACCTACAATGAGCAGTTCTTC. It encodes CASSPRGRTYNEQFF. The rearrangement links TRBV6-5 to TRBJ2-1, with a possible D match to TRBD1 (7 bases). CDR3 length: 15 amino acids. CDR1 and CDR2 from the germline V gene are MNHEY and SVGAGI. V gave up 5 bases and J gave up 2 bases, with 13 bases separating them.

This chain uses TRBV5-1 with TRBJ1-1, with 8 bases identical to TRBD1. V lost 7 bases and J lost 4; bases outside the gene matches: 9. The germline CDR1 and CDR2 sequences are SGHRS and YFSETQ. This CDR3 has 14 amino acids. CDR3 region: CASFDPGGVTEAFF. CDR3 DNA sequence: TGCGCCAGCTTCGACCCAGGGGGCGTCACTGAAGCTTTCTTT. The complete variable domain, with remaining parts taken from reference TRBV5-1 and TRBJ1-1, reads KAGVTQTPRYLIKTRGQQVTLSCSPISGHRSVSWYQQTPGQGLQFLFEYFSETQRNKGNFPGRFSGRQFSNSRSEMNVSTLELGDSALYLCASFDPGGVTEAFFGQGTRLTVV.

V and J are TRBV6-5 and TRBJ2-2, with D tentatively TRBD2 (6 bases). CDR1 and CDR2 (germline): MNHEY, SVGAGI. Trimming removed 5 bases from V and 6 bases from J, with 10 bases in between. There are 13 residues in the CDR3. CDR3 loop: CASSTTRAGELFF. The CDR3 DNA is TGTGCCAGCAGTACGACTAGAGCCGGGGAGCTGTTTTTT.

This clone appeared a single time. The chain employs TRBV19 and TRBJ1-6, with D perhaps matching TRBD1 (5 bases). V lost 3 bases and J lost 8, with 11 bases in between. Germline V gene data show CDR1 as LNHDA and CDR2 as SQIVND (reference sequence). CDR3 length: 14 amino acids. The CDR3 region has the DNA TGTGCCAGTAGTATGGTGCCGGGGGATTCACCCCTCCACTTT. It codes for CASSMVPGDSPLHF.

A single count supports this clone. The chain carries TRBV19 and TRBJ2-2; D gene unclear. This CDR3 is built from 16 residues. The germline V gene encodes CDR1 LNHDA and CDR2 SQIVND (reference sequence). V shed 4 bases and J shed 0 bases, with 12 bases lying between them. The CDR3 spells CASSNLGGSNTGELFF. The CDR3 DNA sequence: TGTGCCAGTAGTAACCTCGGCGGTTCGAACACCGGGGAGCTGTTTTTT.

As concerns this clone: Other DNA sequences of this sample code for an identical CDR3. The gene calls are TRBV18 and TRBJ1-2; 7 nucleotides match TRBD1. After removal of 3 bases from V and 8 bases from J, the junction contained 6 bases not matched to a gene. This CDR3 has 13 amino acids. Germline CDR1 KGHSH, CDR2 LQKENI. CDR3 coding DNA: TGTGCCAGCTCACCTGACAGGGAATACGGCTACACCTTC. Protein product: CASSPDREYGYTF.

The chain couples TRBV7-2 to TRBJ2-7, with 7 bases fitting TRBD1. Germline CDR1 SGHTA, CDR2 FQGNSA. The CDR3 is 12 amino acids. V lost 7 bases to trimming and J lost 6 bases; unmatched junction nucleotides: 6. The CDR3 loop is CASNSRGLEQYF. The CDR3 bases are TGTGCCAGCAATTCAAGGGGGCTCGAGCAGTACTTC.

The rearrangement links TRBV6-4 to TRBJ1-2; 9 bases agree with TRBD1. The CDR3 has 14 amino acids. V lost 4 bases and J lost 6; bases outside the gene matches: 6. Germline V gene data show CDR1 as MRHNA and CDR2 as SNTAGT. CDR3 DNA: TGTGCCAGCAGTGCGACAGGGGGAACGGATGGCTACACCTTC. Protein sequence: CASSATGGTDGYTF.

The CDR3 loop is CASNPLGQVDYGYTF. The CDR3 nucleotides read TGTGCCAGTAACCCCCTAGGACAGGTTGACTATGGCTACACCTTC. V and J are TRBV19 and TRBJ1-2, with TRBD1 identical over 7 bases. V lost 7 bases and J lost 3; bases outside the gene matches: 11. Looked up from germline, CDR1 is LNHDA and CDR2 is SQIVND (reference sequence). The CDR3 has 15 amino acids. Full variable domain (rest looked up from reference TRBV19 and TRBJ1-2): DGGITQSPKYLFRKEGQNVTLSCEQNLNHDAMYWYRQDPGQGLRLIYYSQIVNDFQKGDIAEGYSVSREKKESFPLTVTSAQKNPTAFYLCASNPLGQVDYGYTFGSGTRLTVV.

The chain uses TRBV6-2 or TRBV6-3 and TRBJ1-2; 7 nucleotides align to TRBD1. Per germline, CDR1 MNHEY and CDR2 SVGEGT. V was pared by 2 bases and J by 7 bases, with 13 bases of the junction left unmatched. This CDR3 region has 16 residues. In nucleotides, the CDR3 is TGTGCCAGCAGTTACGACTCAGGGACAGACGTTGGTGGCTACACCTTC. This gives the protein CASSYDSGTDVGGYTF.